This entry features one TCR beta chain sequence. No antigen is known for it. These data are taken from a study of T cell responses to AZD1222 COVID-19 vaccine. CDR1 is LNHDA and CDR2 is SQIVND in the germline V gene (reference sequence). V was trimmed by 5 bases and J by 2 bases, leaving 17 bases between them. The CDR3 consists of 16 residues. Sequenced by immunoSEQ multiplex PCR; TCRdb stores in-frame clones only, minus some. The listing records some 150,000 clones. Study-wide results and limits: Possibly, clonal diversity was underestimated; donors were largely white British and included more females. Breadth and depth of Spike-specific TCRs rose after two AZD1222 doses. Samples come after the peak T cell response, not at day 14. CD4 TCRs linked to vaccination spanned spike, dominating at 160-218 and 743-854.

Sequenced: peripheral blood. This clonotype was obtained from an adult in good health. V is TRBV19 and J is TRBJ2-3, with D possibly TRBD1 on 8 matching bases. The DNA of the CDR3 is TGTGCCAGTAGTGCCCAGCGGGACAGGTACACAGATACGCAGTATTTT. It is translated as CASSAQRDRYTDTQYF.